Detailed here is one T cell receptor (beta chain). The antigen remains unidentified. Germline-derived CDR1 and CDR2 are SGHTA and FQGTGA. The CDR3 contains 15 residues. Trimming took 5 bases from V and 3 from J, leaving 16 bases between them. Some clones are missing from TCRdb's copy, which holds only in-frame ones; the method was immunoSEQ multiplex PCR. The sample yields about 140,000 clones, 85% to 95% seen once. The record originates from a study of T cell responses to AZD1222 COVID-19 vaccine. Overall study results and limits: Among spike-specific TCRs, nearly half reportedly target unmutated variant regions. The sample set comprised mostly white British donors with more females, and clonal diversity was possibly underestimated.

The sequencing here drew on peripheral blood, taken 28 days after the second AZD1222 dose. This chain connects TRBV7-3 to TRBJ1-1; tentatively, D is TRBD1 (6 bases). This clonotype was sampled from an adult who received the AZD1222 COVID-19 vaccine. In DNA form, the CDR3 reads TGTGCCAGCAGCCCCAACAGGGCGAGGGACACTGAAGCTTTCTTT. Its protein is CASSPNRARDTEAFF.